The clone carrying this T cell receptor (beta chain) was counted ten times or more. Its antigen is not known. The V end lost 8 bases, the J end lost 4 bases, and 5 bases lay between the germline ends. This CDR3 is 10 amino acids long. Germline lookup yields CDR1 SNHLY and CDR2 FYNNEI. This record belongs to a study of early T cells in non-severe SARS-CoV-2 infection. Across the study: Sequenced bulk RNA came from whole blood that was unsorted, and chains were unpaired. General study findings and limits: Matching results from VDJdb favored anti-spike CD8 responses, leaving private and CD4 specificities undetected.

Individual cDNA molecules each received unique molecular identifiers attached to them. TCRdb independently ran MiXCR on the 5' RACE reads; one entry per CDR3 protein. Of 29,000 or so distinct CDR3 sequences in the sample, approximately 4.8% were seen once. This chain uses TRBV2 with TRBJ1-1; weak D call: TRBD1 (5 bases). The receptor was isolated from an adult who was a healthcare worker with PCR-confirmed SARS-CoV-2 infection or an uninfected control (not recorded which). The sample comprised whole blood. The DNA of the CDR3 is TGTGCCAGCCAGGGCACTGAAGCTTTCTTT. It is translated as CASQGTEAFF.